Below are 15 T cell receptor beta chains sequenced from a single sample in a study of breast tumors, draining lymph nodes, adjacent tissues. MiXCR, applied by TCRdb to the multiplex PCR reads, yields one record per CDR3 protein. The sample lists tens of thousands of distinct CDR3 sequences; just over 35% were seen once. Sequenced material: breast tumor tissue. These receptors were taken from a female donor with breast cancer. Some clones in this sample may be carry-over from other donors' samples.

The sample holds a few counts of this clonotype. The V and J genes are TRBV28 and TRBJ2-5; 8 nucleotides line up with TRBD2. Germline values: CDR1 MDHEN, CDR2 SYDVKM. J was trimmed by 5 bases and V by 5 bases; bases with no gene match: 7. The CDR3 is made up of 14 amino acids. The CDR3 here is CASSPRLAPETQYF. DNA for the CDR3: TGTGCCAGCAGTCCCCGACTAGCGCCGGAGACCCAGTACTTC.

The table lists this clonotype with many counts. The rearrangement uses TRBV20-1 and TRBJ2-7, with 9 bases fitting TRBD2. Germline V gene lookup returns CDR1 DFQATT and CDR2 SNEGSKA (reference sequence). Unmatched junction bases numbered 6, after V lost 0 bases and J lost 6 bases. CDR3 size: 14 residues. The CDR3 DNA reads TGCAGTGCTAGAGATAGCGGGAGACAGGTCGAGCAGTACTTC. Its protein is CSARDSGRQVEQYF.

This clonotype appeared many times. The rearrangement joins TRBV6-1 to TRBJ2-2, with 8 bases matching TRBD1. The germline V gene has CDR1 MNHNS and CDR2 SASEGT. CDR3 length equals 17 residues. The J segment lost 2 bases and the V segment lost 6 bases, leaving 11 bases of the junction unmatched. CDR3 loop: CASSAIWTGLNTGELFF. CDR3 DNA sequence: TGTGCCAGCAGCGCTATTTGGACAGGGCTAAACACCGGGGAGCTGTTTTTT.

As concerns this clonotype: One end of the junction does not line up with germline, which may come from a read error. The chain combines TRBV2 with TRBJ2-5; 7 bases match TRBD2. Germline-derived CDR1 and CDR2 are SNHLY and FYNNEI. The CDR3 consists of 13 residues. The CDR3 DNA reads TGTGCTAGCAGCAAGACTAGCAGAGAGACCCAGTACTTC. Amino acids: CASSKTSRETQYF.

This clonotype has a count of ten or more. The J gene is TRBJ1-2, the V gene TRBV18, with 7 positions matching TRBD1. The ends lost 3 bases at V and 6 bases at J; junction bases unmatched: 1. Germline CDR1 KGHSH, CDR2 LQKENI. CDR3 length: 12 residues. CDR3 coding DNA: TGTGCCAGCTCACCCCAGGGGGATGGCTACACCTTC. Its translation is CASSPQGDGYTF.

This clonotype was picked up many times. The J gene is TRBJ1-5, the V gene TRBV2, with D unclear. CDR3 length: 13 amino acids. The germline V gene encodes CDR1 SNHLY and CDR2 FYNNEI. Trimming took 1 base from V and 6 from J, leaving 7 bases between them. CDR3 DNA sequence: TGTGCCAGCAGTGAAGGGTCAGGTCAGCCCCAGCATTTT. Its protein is CASSEGSGQPQHF.

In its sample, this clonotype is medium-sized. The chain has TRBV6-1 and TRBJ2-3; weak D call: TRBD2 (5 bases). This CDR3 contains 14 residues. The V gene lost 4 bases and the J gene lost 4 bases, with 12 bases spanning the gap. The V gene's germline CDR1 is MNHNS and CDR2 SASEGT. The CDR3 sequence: CASSAQSGADTQYF. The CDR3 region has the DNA TGTGCCAGCAGTGCACAGTCCGGGGCAGATACGCAGTATTTT.

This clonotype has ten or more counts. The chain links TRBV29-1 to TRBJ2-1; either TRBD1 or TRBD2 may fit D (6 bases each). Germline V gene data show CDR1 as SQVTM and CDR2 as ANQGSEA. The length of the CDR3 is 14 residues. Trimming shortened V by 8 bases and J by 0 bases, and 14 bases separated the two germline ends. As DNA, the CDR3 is TGCAGCTCTTCGGGGGCGGGCTCCTACAATGAGCAGTTCTTC. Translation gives CSSSGAGSYNEQFF.

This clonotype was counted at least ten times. CDR3 sequence reads: CASRVGEWVQYF. The CDR3 region has the DNA TGTGCCAGCAGGGTTGGGGAGTGGGTGCAGTACTTC. The V gene is TRBV2, the J gene TRBJ2-7, with TRBD2 as a possible D gene (5 bases). Germline CDR1 and CDR2: SNHLY and FYNNEI. Trimming cost V 6 bases and J 9 bases, with 15 bases left between them. The CDR3 runs to 12 residues.

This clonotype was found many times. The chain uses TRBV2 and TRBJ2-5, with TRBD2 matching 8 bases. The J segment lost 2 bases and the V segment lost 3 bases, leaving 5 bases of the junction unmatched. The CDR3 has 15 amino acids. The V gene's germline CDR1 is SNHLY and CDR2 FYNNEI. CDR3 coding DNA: TGTGCCAGCAGTGATTCGGGGGGGTGGCAAGAGACCCAGTACTTC. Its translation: CASSDSGGWQETQYF.

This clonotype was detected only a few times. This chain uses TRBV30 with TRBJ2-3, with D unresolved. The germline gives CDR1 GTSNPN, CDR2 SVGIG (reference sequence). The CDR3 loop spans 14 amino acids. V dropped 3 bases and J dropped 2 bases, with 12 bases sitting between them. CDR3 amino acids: CAWRTAIPTDTQYF. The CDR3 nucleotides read TGTGCCTGGAGGACGGCCATACCCACAGATACGCAGTATTTT.

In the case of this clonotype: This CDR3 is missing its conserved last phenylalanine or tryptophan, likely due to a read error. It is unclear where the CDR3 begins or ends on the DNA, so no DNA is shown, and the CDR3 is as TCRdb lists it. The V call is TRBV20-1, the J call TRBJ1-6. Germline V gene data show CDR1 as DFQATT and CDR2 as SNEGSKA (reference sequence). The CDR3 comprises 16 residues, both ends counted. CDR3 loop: CSASPQDFLGGYTFGS.

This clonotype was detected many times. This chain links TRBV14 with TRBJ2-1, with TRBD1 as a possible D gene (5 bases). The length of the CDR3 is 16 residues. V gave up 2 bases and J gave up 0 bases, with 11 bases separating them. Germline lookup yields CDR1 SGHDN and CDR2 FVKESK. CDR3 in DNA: TGTGCCAGCAGCCAACCAGGGCACAGCTCCTACAATGAGCAGTTCTTC. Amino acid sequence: CASSQPGHSSYNEQFF. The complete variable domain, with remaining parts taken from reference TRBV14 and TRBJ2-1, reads EAGVTQFPSHSVIEKGQTVTLRCDPISGHDNLYWYRRVMGKEIKFLLHFVKESKQDESGMPNNRFLAERTGGTYSTLKVQPAELEDSGVYFCASSQPGHSSYNEQFFGPGTRLTVL.

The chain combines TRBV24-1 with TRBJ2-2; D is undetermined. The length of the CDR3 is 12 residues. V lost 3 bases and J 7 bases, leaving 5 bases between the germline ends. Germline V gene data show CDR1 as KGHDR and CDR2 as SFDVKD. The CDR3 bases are TGTGCCACCAGTGATAAGGTCGGGGAGCTGTTTTTT. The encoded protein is CATSDKVGELFF.

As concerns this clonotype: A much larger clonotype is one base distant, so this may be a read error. The CDR3 loop is CAWRAYNDQFF. The CDR3 DNA is TGTGCCTGGAGGGCCTACAATGACCAGTTCTTC. V usage is TRBV30 and J usage is TRBJ2-1, with D uncertain. The CDR3 sequence is 11 residues long. Germline V lookup: CDR1 GTSNPN, CDR2 SVGIG (reference sequence).